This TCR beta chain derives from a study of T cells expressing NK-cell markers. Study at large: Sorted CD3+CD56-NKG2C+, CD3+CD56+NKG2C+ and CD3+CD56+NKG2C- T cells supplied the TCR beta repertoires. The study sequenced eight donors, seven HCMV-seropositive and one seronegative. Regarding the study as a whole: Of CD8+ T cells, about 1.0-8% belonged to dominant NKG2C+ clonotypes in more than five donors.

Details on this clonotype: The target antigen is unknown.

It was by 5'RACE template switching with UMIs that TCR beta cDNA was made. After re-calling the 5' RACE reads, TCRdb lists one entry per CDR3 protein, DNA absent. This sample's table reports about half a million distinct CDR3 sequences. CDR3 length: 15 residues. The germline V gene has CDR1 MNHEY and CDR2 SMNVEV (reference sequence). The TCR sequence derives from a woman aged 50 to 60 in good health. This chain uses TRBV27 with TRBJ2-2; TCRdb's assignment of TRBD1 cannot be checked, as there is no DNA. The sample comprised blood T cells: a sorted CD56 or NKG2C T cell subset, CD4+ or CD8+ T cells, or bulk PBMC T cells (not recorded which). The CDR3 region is CASSLQWGQSGELFF.